These 2 T cell receptor beta chains were all obtained from the same sample, sequenced in a study of OX40 agonist ivuxolimab in advanced cancers. The table came from immunoSEQ multiplex PCR; TCRdb's copy has only in-frame clones and leaves some out. This sample has 150,000 to 190,000 clones, with approximately 94% found just once. Sequencing was performed on CD4+ or CD8+ T cells sorted from blood, taken in a trial of the OX40 agonist ivuxolimab. These receptors originate from an adult with an advanced solid tumor such as melanoma, head and neck, liver or kidney cancer.

The genes are TRBV9 and TRBJ1-2; D may be TRBD1 (5 bases). This CDR3 has 15 residues. V was shortened by 0 bases and J by 4 bases, with 13 bases between the two germline ends. Germline CDR1 and CDR2: SGDLS and YYNGEE. CDR3 DNA: TGTGCCAGCAGCGTAGACGGGGCGCGTAGCTATGGCTACACCTTC. This codes for CASSVDGARSYGYTF. Full variable domain (outside the CDR3, taken from reference TRBV9 and TRBJ1-2): DSGVTQTPKHLITATGQRVTLRCSPRSGDLSVYWYQQSLDQGLQFLIQYYNGEERAKGNILERFSAQQFPDLHSELNLSSLELGDSALYFCASSVDGARSYGYTFGSGTRLTVV.

This chain links TRBV9 with TRBJ2-2; D is uncertain. The germline gives CDR1 SGDLS, CDR2 YYNGEE. V was shortened by 0 bases and J by 3 bases, with 9 bases between the two germline ends. This CDR3 comprises 15 residues. The CDR3 sequence is CASSVDGSYTGELFF. The DNA for the CDR3 is TGTGCCAGCAGCGTAGATGGCAGCTACACCGGGGAGCTGTTTTTT.